This TCR beta chain was retrieved from a study of T cells after yellow fever vaccination. CDR1 is SGHTA and CDR2 is FQGTGA in the germline V gene. The germline V and J ends were trimmed by 4 bases and 5 bases, with 14 bases remaining between them. The CDR3 contains 14 residues. Turning to this clonotype: A read error may explain this, as a much larger clone is one base away.

TCRdb re-called the 5' RACE reads with MiXCR, one entry per CDR3 protein. Of over 100,000 distinct CDR3 sequences detected, around 8% appear once; the ten largest clones hold about 25%. The chain joins TRBV7-3 to TRBJ2-5; D is uncertain. The origin of this receptor is a man under 40 who received the YFV17D yellow fever vaccine. Source: CD8+ T cells sorted from PBMCs, taken 45 days after the yellow fever booster vaccination. The CDR3 DNA is TGTGCCAGCAGCTGGGCCGCGGTCGGGGAGACCCAGTACTTC. It encodes CASSWAAVGETQYF.